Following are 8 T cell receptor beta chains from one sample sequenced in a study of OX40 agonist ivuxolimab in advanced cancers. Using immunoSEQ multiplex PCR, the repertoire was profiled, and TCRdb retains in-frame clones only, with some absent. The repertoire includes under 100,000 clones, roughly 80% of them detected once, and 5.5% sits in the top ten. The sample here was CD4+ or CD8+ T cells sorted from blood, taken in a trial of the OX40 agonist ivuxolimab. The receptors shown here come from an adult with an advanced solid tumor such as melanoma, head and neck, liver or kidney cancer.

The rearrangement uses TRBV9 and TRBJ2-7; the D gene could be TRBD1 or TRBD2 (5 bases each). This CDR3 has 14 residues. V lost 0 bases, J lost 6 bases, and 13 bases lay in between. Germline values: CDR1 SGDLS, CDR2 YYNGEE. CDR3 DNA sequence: TGTGCCAGCAGCGTAGACGGGACCAAGGTCGAGCAGTACTTC. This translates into CASSVDGTKVEQYF. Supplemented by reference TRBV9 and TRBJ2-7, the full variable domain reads DSGVTQTPKHLITATGQRVTLRCSPRSGDLSVYWYQQSLDQGLQFLIQYYNGEERAKGNILERFSAQQFPDLHSELNLSSLELGDSALYFCASSVDGTKVEQYFGPGTRLTVT.

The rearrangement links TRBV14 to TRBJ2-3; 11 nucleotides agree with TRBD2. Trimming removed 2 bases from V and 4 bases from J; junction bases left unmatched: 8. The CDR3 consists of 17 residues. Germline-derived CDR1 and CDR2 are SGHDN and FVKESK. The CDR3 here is CASSQQLAGVGADTQYF. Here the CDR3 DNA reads TGTGCCAGCAGCCAACAACTAGCGGGGGTAGGCGCAGATACGCAGTATTTT.

As DNA, the CDR3 is TGTGCCAGCAGCATGGACAGGGGAGGGCCCCAGCATTTT. Protein sequence: CASSMDRGGPQHF. The chain joins TRBV11-2 to TRBJ1-5; 9 bases align to TRBD1. The V and J ends lost 5 bases and 9 bases, in that order; junction bases with no gene match: 5. Germline V gene data show CDR1 as SGHAT and CDR2 as FQNNGV. There are 13 residues in the CDR3.

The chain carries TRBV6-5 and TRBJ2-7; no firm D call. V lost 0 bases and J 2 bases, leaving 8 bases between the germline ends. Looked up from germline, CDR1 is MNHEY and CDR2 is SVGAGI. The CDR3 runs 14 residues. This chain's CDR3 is CASSYSAGPYEQYF. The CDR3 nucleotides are TGTGCCAGCAGTTACTCGGCCGGACCCTACGAGCAGTACTTC.

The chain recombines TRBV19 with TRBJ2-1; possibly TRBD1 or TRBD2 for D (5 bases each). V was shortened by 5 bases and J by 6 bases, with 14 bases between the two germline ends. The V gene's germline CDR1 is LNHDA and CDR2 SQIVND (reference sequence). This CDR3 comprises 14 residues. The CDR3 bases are TGTGCCAGTAGTGTCCCGGGACCCTCCAATGAGCAGTTCTTC. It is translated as CASSVPGPSNEQFF.

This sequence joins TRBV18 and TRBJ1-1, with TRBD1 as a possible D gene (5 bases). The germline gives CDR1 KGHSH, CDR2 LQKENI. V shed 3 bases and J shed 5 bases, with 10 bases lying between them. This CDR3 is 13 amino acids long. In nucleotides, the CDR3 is TGTGCCAGCTCACCGCCGGGGGGGACTGAAGCTTTCTTT. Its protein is CASSPPGGTEAFF.

This CDR3 reads CASSVAGVGEQYF. CDR3 coding DNA: TGTGCCAGCAGTGTAGCGGGAGTGGGCGAGCAGTACTTC. The V call is TRBV2, the J call TRBJ2-5; 9 nucleotides line up with TRBD2. The J call is in doubt because the DNA end fits TRBJ2-7 better. CDR3 length: 13 amino acids. Germline V CDR1 and CDR2: SNHLY, FYNNEI.

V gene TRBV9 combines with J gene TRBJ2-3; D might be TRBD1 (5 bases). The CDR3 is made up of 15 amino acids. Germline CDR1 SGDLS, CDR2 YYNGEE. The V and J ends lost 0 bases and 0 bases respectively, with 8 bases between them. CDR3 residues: CASSVGQISTDTQYF. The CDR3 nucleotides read TGTGCCAGCAGCGTAGGACAGATTAGCACAGATACGCAGTATTTT.